A selection of T cell receptor beta chains follows, all from one sample in a study of early stage breast cancer tumors. Only in-frame clones appear in the TCRdb table, and some are missing; sequencing was by immunoSEQ multiplex PCR. Of 30,000 or so clones listed, about 70% are singletons. Material for sequencing was blood. The receptors were gathered from a person aged 45-60 years with breast cancer. Both conserved end residues are part of each CDR3. A D gene is named only where the DNA matches it firmly. Only part of the rows carry a size: once, few, many, or a class if the clone is expanded.

abundance,j_gene,d_gene,v_gene,CDR3aa,CDR3nt
few,TRBJ2-1,.,TRBV29-1,CSVEGTANNEQFF,TGCAGCGTTGAAGGGACAGCTAACAATGAGCAGTTCTTC
few,TRBJ2-3,.,TRBV6-6,CATWDPLGRVADTQYF,TGTGCCACCTGGGACCCTCTTGGCAGGGTGGCAGATACGCAGTATTTT
once,TRBJ1-1,TRBD1,TRBV6-5,CASRRQGTVSAEAFF,TGTGCCAGCAGAAGACAGGGCACCGTTTCGGCTGAAGCTTTCTTT
.,TRBJ1-1,.,TRBV4-3,CASSQEKEFFTEAFF,TGCGCCAGCAGCCAAGAAAAAGAGTTTTTCACTGAAGCTTTCTTT
.,TRBJ2-1,TRBD2,TRBV27,CASSTSVPSYNEQFF,TGTGCCAGCAGTACTAGCGTTCCCTCCTACAATGAGCAGTTCTTC
.,TRBJ1-2,.,TRBV6-5,CATRDPLWGNYGYTF,TGTGCCACGAGGGACCCCCTTTGGGGTAACTATGGCTACACCTTC
.,TRBJ2-1,TRBD2,TRBV7-3,CASSLTGGPNNEQFF,TGTGCCAGCAGCTTAACGGGAGGGCCCAACAATGAGCAGTTCTTC
.,TRBJ1-4,.,TRBV6-5,CASSSGLRSGEKLFF,TGTGCCAGCAGTTCGGGATTGAGGTCTGGTGAAAAACTGTTTTTT
many,TRBJ2-7,.,TRBV10-1,CASSRGTSEQYF,TGCGCCAGCAGTCGCGGGACTTCCGAGCAGTACTTC
.,TRBJ1-3,.,TRBV5-1,CASSLPRDIGNTIYF,TGCGCCAGCAGCTTGCCTCGGGACATTGGAAACACCATATATTTT
.,TRBJ1-5,TRBD1,TRBV5-6,CASSLTWDSQPQHF,TGTGCCAGCAGCTTGACGTGGGACAGTCAACCCCAGCATTTT
.,TRBJ2-7,.,TRBV7-3,CASSLAPAPGYEQYF,TGTGCCAGCAGCTTAGCCCCCGCCCCGGGGTACGAGCAGTACTTC
.,TRBJ2-5,.,TRBV20-1,CSVGEQETQYF,TGCAGCGTCGGCGAACAAGAGACCCAGTACTTC
.,TRBJ1-3,.,TRBV27,CASSLSGGSGNTIYF,TGTGCCAGCAGTTTATCAGGGGGCTCTGGAAACACCATATATTTT
.,TRBJ2-2,.,TRBV19,CASPDPNTGELFF,TGTGCCAGTCCCGACCCCAACACCGGGGAGCTGTTTTTT
few,TRBJ2-4,TRBD2,TRBV18,CASSPTSGLAGVRNIQYF,TGTGCCAGCTCACCGACCTCAGGACTAGCGGGAGTGAGAAACATTCAGTACTTC
.,TRBJ1-4,TRBD1,TRBV7-2,CASSLLPGGEREKLFF,TGTGCCAGCAGCTTACTGCCAGGGGGCGAAAGAGAAAAACTGTTTTTT
.,TRBJ2-5,TRBD1,TRBV27,CASSFRAGGETQYF,TGTGCCAGCAGTTTTCGGGCAGGGGGAGAGACCCAGTACTTC
.,TRBJ1-5,.,TRBV7-6,CASSLAQNQPQHF,TGTGCCAGCAGCTTAGCGCAAAACCAGCCCCAGCATTTT
.,TRBJ2-7,.,TRBV5-6,CASSLSGYEQYF,TGTGCCAGCAGCTTGTCCGGGTACGAGCAGTACTTC
.,TRBJ2-1,TRBD2,TRBV2,CASTLAGYNEQFF,TGTGCCAGCACTCTAGCGGGCTACAATGAGCAGTTCTTC